This T cell receptor (beta chain) emerged from a study of blood T cell repertoires in COVID-19. Study-level information: Samples of COVID-19 (acute and convalescent) were obtained from the United States, Italy and Spain.

Germline-derived CDR1 and CDR2 are SGHDT and YYEEEE. The CDR3 loop spans 13 amino acids. Between the trimmed V and J ends, which lost 0 bases and 5 bases, there was a span of 6 bases. Per the original data handling: Amplified reference gene primers provided the basis for estimating nucleated cell counts. Using immunoSEQ multiplex PCR, the repertoire was profiled, and TCRdb retains in-frame clones only, with some absent. V and J calls and clone size are those listed in that table; D and trimming were worked out from the DNA. The sample carries 24,000 or so clones, 75% to 90% recorded once. In this sample, this clone turned up once.

The chain is built from TRBV5-6 and TRBJ1-3, with unresolved D. The TCR sequence derives from a woman of 80 years or more with acute or convalescent COVID-19. The sample was peripheral blood. The CDR3 DNA follows: TGTGCCAGCAGCTTGGCCAGGAGAAACACCATATATTTT. Protein product: CASSLARRNTIYF.